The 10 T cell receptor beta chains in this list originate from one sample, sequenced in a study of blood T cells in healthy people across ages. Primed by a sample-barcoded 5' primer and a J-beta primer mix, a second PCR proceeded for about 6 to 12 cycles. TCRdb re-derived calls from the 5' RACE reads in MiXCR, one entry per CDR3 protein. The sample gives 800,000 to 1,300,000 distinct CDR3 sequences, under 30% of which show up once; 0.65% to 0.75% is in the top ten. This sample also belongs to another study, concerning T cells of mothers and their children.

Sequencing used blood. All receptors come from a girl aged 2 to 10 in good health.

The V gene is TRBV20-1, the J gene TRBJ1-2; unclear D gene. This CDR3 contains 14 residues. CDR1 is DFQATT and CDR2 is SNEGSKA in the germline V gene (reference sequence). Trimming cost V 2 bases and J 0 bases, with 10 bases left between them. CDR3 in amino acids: CSARLVGTNYGYTF. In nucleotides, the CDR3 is TGCAGTGCTAGACTCGTCGGGACTAACTATGGCTACACCTTC.

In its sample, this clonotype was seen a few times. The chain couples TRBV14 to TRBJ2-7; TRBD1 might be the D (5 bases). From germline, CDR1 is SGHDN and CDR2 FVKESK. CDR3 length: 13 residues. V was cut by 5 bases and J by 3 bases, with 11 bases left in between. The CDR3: CASSVTDHYEQYF. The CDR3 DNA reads TGTGCCAGCAGCGTGACAGACCACTACGAGCAGTACTTC.

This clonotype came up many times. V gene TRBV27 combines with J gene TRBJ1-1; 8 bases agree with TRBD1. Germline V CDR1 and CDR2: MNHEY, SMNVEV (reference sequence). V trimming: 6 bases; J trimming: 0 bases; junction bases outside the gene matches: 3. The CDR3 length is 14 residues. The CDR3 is CASSRQGMNTEAFF. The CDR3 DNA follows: TGTGCCAGCAGCCGACAGGGGATGAACACTGAAGCTTTCTTT.

The CDR3 nucleotides are TGCAGCGCCATGAACACTGAAGCTTTCTTT. Protein: CSAMNTEAFF. The gene calls are TRBV29-1 and TRBJ1-1; D is ambiguous. CDR3 size: 10 residues. CDR1 and CDR2 from the germline V gene are SQVTM and ANQGSEA. Trimming took 7 bases from V and 0 from J, leaving 3 bases between them.

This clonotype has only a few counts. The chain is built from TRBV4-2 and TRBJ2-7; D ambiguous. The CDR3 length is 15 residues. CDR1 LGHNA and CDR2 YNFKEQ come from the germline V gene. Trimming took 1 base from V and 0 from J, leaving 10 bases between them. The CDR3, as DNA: TGTGCCAGCAGCCAAGTATACGACACCTCCTACGAGCAGTACTTC. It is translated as CASSQVYDTSYEQYF.

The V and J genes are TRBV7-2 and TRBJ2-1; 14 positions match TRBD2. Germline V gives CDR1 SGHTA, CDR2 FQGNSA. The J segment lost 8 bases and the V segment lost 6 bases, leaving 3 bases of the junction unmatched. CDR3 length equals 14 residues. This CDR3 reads CASRRTSGGYEQFF. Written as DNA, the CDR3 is TGTGCCAGCAGGAGGACTAGCGGGGGGTATGAGCAGTTCTTC.

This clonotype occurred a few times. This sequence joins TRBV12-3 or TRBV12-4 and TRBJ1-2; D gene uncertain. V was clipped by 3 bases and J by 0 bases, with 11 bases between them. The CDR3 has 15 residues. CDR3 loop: CASSFKRPSNYGYTF. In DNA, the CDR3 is TGTGCCAGCAGTTTTAAGCGGCCGTCTAACTATGGCTACACCTTC.

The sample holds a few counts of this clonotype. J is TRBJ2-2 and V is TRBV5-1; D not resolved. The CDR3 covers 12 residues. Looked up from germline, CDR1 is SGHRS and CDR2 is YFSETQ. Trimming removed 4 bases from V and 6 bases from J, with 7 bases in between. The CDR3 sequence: CASSTYSGELFF. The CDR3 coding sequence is TGCGCCAGCAGCACTTACTCCGGGGAGCTGTTTTTT.

The CDR3 protein is CASSLGRTSAKSYNEQFF. The CDR3, as DNA: TGTGCCAGCAGCTTAGGTCGAACTAGCGCGAAGTCCTACAATGAGCAGTTCTTC. V is TRBV7-9 and J is TRBJ2-5; 7 nucleotides agree with TRBD2. Matching the DNA end better, TRBJ2-1 makes the J call doubtful. The germline gives CDR1 SEHNR, CDR2 FQNEAQ (reference sequence). The CDR3 spans 18 residues.

CDR3 protein: CAAQGAAGNTIYF. The CDR3 bases are TGTGCCGCGCAGGGGGCAGCCGGAAACACCATATATTTT. This chain joins TRBV6-5 and TRBJ1-3, with TRBD1 matching 8 bases. Trimming at V came to 11 bases and at J to 4 bases, leaving 7 bases not matched to a gene. In germline, CDR1 is MNHEY, CDR2 SVGAGI. This CDR3 is 13 amino acids long.